Reported below is one TCR beta chain. Its antigen remains unidentified. The sample holds no much larger clone one base away, and base qualities are not on file. The entry originates in a study of blood T cell repertoires in COVID-19 (dated by TCRdb to 2020 to 2022). In the study overall: Samples covering the acute and convalescent phases of COVID-19 were provided by collaborators in the United States, Italy and Spain. The material from the prospective study consisted of cDNA or gDNA derived from T cells, B-cell-depleted T cells, or PBMCs. The dataset comprised deeply sampled blood TCRbeta repertoires from subjects exposed to, actively infected with, or recovered from COVID-19. The repertoires were released in a freely available public database intended as a resource for research on the immune response to SARS-CoV-2. The samples were drawn from the first 160 participants of the ongoing ImmuneRACE study and from over 950 subjects provided by 6 global collaborators. A de-identified subject ID, COVID-19 status, age in years and sex were almost always included in the sample metadata. Where HLA class I and class II types were available, the types were taken from metadata supplied by the sample provider, not from assay-based typing.

There are 13 amino acids in the CDR3, from cysteine to phenylalanine inclusive. The kept DNA is CDR3 alone, 39 bases in frame from the first base. The germline V gene specifies SQVTM as CDR1 and ANQGSEA as CDR2. V gives up 6 bases and J gives up 0 bases, and the segment between their germline ends measures 11 bases. The immunoSEQ Assay, a bias-controlled multiplex PCR, was used to amplify TCRbeta CDR3 regions from genomic DNA. The study's processing was this. The number of nucleated cells in each sample was estimated by amplification of reference gene primers within the assay. To quantify the absolute abundance of each unique TCRbeta CDR3 rearrangement, sequence reads were collapsed and filtered. For each sample, productive Simpson clonality was calculated by taking the square root of Simpson's diversity index across productive rearrangements. TCRdb mirrors the immuneACCESS table, restricted to in-frame sequences. Some clones are absent from its copies; in checked studies, under half trace to an unresolved V gene, and the reason for the others is unknown. V and J calls and clone size are as listed in that table; D and trimming were resolved from the DNA. The table for this sample lists about 76,000 clones; approximately 86% of them were counted only once. The ten biggest clones cover roughly 12% of the sample.

Each collaborating institution followed its own protocols to collect whole blood in K2EDTA tubes. For TCRbeta analysis, collaborators shipped samples as frozen whole blood, isolated PBMCs, or DNA extracted from either of those sample types. Paper-wide results and their limitations: How much clinical and demographic metadata was included differed by source and by participant, and the metadata was provided uncurated.

Sequencing input: peripheral blood. Recombination connected TRBV29-1 to TRBJ1-2, with no confident D gene call. The source is a human donor in a cohort sampled during active COVID-19. The bases are TGCAGCGTATCGTCAGAGGCTAACTATGGCTACACCTTC. Its protein reads: CSVSSEANYGYTF.